Reported below is one T cell receptor (beta chain). The antigen is undetermined. This sample is drawn from a study of T cell responses to AZD1222 COVID-19 vaccine. Overall study findings and caveats: Epitopes outside B.1.351 and B.1.1.7 mutated regions reportedly drew nearly half of spike TCRs. Vaccine-associated CD4 TCRs ranged over spike, dominating at 160-218 and 743-854. It was only after the peak T cell response that any repertoires were sampled.

The CDR3 runs 11 residues. Germline CDR1 reads DFQATT; CDR2 reads SNEGSKA (reference sequence). The V and J ends lost 6 bases and 0 bases respectively, with 5 bases between them. The protocol was immunoSEQ multiplex PCR, while the TCRdb copy is restricted to in-frame clones and leaves out a portion. The sample contains 70,000 to 95,000 clones, 90% of which appear only once. This chain links TRBV20-1 with TRBJ2-5; D uncertain. The sequence derives from an adult in good health. The material sequenced was peripheral blood, taken on day 0 of AZD1222 vaccination. This CDR3 reads CSADHQETQYF. CDR3 nucleotide sequence: TGCAGTGCAGACCACCAAGAGACCCAGTACTTC.